Here is one T cell receptor (beta chain) with its context. TCRdb reprocessed the 5' RACE reads via MiXCR and lists one record per CDR3 protein. Found here are 250,000 to 300,000 distinct CDR3 sequences, roughly 20% of them singletons; the top ten hold about 8.2%. The sample belongs to a study of CD8 T cells in ankylosing spondylitis. The TCR was taken from a male donor with ankylosing spondylitis or in good health (not recorded which). The sequenced material came from blood, either unsorted or a sorted T cell fraction (not recorded which).

CDR3 residues: CASSLQSATNEKLFF. CDR3 DNA sequence: TGTGCCAGCAGCTTGCAGTCAGCAACTAATGAAAAACTGTTTTTT. V and J are TRBV7-9 and TRBJ1-4; D not resolved. Trimming stripped 3 bases from V and 0 bases from J, with 8 bases between. Germline CDR1 SEHNR, CDR2 FQNEAQ (reference sequence). The CDR3 sequence is 15 residues long. Full variable domain (missing parts from reference TRBV7-9 and TRBJ1-4): DTGVSQNPRHKITKRGQNVTFRCDPISEHNRLYWYRQTLGQGPEFLTYFQNEAQLEKSRLLSDRFSAERPKGSFSTLEIQRTEQGDSAMYLCASSLQSATNEKLFFGSGTQLSVL.